The clone carrying this T cell receptor beta chain was recorded once. The data were obtained in a study of blood T cell repertoires in COVID-19. Across the study: PBMCs, B-cell-depleted T cells, or T cells provided the cDNA or gDNA that made up the material.

Under the authors' procedure: How many nucleated cells were present was estimated from reference gene primer amplification. The table came from immunoSEQ multiplex PCR; TCRdb's copy has only in-frame clones and leaves some out. V and J calls and clone size are copied from that table; D and trimming were computed from the DNA. Of some 200,000 clones in the sample, approximately 86% are singletons; the top ten hold 2.7%. The germline gives CDR1 SGHTA, CDR2 FQGNSA. The CDR3 has 16 amino acids. V was shortened by 5 bases and J by 8 bases, with 22 bases between the two germline ends. The sequencing sample was made of peripheral blood. V is TRBV7-2 and J is TRBJ2-1; D is possibly TRBD2 (7 bases). This receptor was identified in a man aged 40-49 years with active or convalescent COVID-19. The DNA for the CDR3 is TGTGCCAGCAGCCCACGCGGGGACGGGGGGCTCTATGAGCAGTTCTTC. It yields the protein CASSPRGDGGLYEQFF.